The rows below give T cell receptor beta chains drawn from one sample of a study of sequential checkpoint blockade in melanoma. Data came from immunoSEQ multiplex PCR; TCRdb stores just in-frame clones and leaves some out. There are 26,000 or so clones in the sample; around nine tenths occur only once, and 14% lies in the top ten. This specimen was CD8+ T cells sorted from blood (inferred from file names), taken from a patient given nivolumab and ipilimumab in sequence. These receptors were collected from a human donor with melanoma. Each CDR3 is given with its conserved first and last residue. D genes are given only for firm matches. Where a row states a size, it is once, few, many or the class of an expanded clone; other rows omit it.

D: TRBD1
J: TRBJ2-7
V: TRBV11-2
size: .
DNA: TGTGCCAGCAGCTCTCCACCTTGGGGACAGTCCTACGAGCAGTACTTC
CDR3: CASSSPPWGQSYEQYF

D: TRBD1
J: TRBJ2-1
V: TRBV15
size: .
DNA: TGTGCCACCAGCAGAGGGACAGGGGGCCGAGAGCAGTTCTTC
CDR3: CATSRGTGGREQFF

D: .
J: TRBJ1-5
V: TRBV6-5
size: .
DNA: TGTGCCAGCAAGCAGGTCGGTGAGCCCCAGCATTTT
CDR3: CASKQVGEPQHF

D: TRBD1
J: TRBJ2-7
V: TRBV10-2
size: .
DNA: TGCGCCAGCAGTGAAGGACAGGGGGCTTACGAGCAGTACTTC
CDR3: CASSEGQGAYEQYF

D: TRBD2
J: TRBJ2-7
V: TRBV7-9
size: few
DNA: TGTGCCAGCAGCAAAATCCGCGGGGGGGCCTACGAGCAGTACTTC
CDR3: CASSKIRGGAYEQYF

D: TRBD1
J: TRBJ1-5
V: TRBV19
size: .
DNA: TGTGCCAGTAGTATGAGGGACAGCCGAAATCAGCCCCAGCATTTT
CDR3: CASSMRDSRNQPQHF

D: TRBD2
J: TRBJ2-1
V: TRBV4-3
size: .
DNA: TGCGCCAGCAGGCTAGCGGGAGGGCCTAATGAGCAGTTCTTC
CDR3: CASRLAGGPNEQFF

D: TRBD1
J: TRBJ1-1
V: TRBV5-1
size: .
DNA: TGCGCCAGCAGCCTGGGGAGGGGGCAGATCACTGAAGCTTTCTTT
CDR3: CASSLGRGQITEAFF

D: .
J: TRBJ2-7
V: TRBV6-1
size: .
DNA: TGTGCCAGCAGTGAAGCAAACGGAGTCTCCTACGAGCAGTACTTC
CDR3: CASSEANGVSYEQYF

D: TRBD1
J: TRBJ1-5
V: TRBV5-6
size: once
DNA: TGTGCCAGCAGCATCAGTACAGGGGACGGCAATCAGCCCCAGCATTTT
CDR3: CASSISTGDGNQPQHF

D: TRBD1
J: TRBJ2-1
V: TRBV2
size: .
DNA: TGTGCCAGCGAGGGACAGGGGTTCCATGAGCAGTTCTTC
CDR3: CASEGQGFHEQFF

D: TRBD1
J: TRBJ1-1
V: TRBV29-1
size: once
DNA: TGCAGCGTGGAACAGGGGATGAACACTGAAGCTTTCTTT
CDR3: CSVEQGMNTEAFF

D: .
J: TRBJ2-5
V: TRBV7-9
size: .
DNA: TGTGCCAGCAGCTTATGGGATCAGGGTACCCAAGAGACCCAGTACTTC
CDR3: CASSLWDQGTQETQYF

D: .
J: TRBJ1-5
V: TRBV27
size: .
DNA: TGTGCCAGCAGTTTATCTAGGGGGAATCAGCCCCAGCATTTT
CDR3: CASSLSRGNQPQHF

D: .
J: TRBJ1-2
V: TRBV4-3
size: once
DNA: TGCGCCAGCAGCCCGGACAGCGAATTCTATGGCTACACCTTC
CDR3: CASSPDSEFYGYTF

D: TRBD2
J: TRBJ2-1
V: TRBV28
size: .
DNA: TGTGCCACCTCCGGACTAGCGGGAGGTCACAATGAGCAGTTCTTC
CDR3: CATSGLAGGHNEQFF

D: TRBD1
J: TRBJ1-1
V: TRBV27
size: .
DNA: TGTGCCAGCAGTTCCTGGACAGGCGGGGTAAACACTGAAGCTTTCTTT
CDR3: CASSSWTGGVNTEAFF

D: TRBD1
J: TRBJ1-2
V: TRBV28
size: .
DNA: TGTGCCAGCAGCCCAGGGGGAAATAACTATGGCTACACCTTC
CDR3: CASSPGGNNYGYTF

D: .
J: TRBJ1-2
V: TRBV28
size: .
DNA: TGTGCCAGCAGCACACACAGGGAAACTAACTATGGCTACACCTTC
CDR3: CASSTHRETNYGYTF

D: .
J: TRBJ1-3
V: TRBV2
size: .
DNA: TGTGCCAGCAGCTCCCGACAGGATGGAAACACCATATATTTT
CDR3: CASSSRQDGNTIYF

D: TRBD2
J: TRBJ2-4
V: TRBV27
size: .
DNA: TGTGCCAGCAGTAGCGGGAGGGCCTCCGTAGCCAAAAACATTCAGTACTTC
CDR3: CASSSGRASVAKNIQYF

D: TRBD1
J: TRBJ2-1
V: TRBV9
size: .
DNA: TGTGCCAGCAGCTCCCACAGGGGAGCCCCCGGGTACAATGAGCAGTTCTTC
CDR3: CASSSHRGAPGYNEQFF

D: TRBD1
J: TRBJ1-2
V: TRBV2
size: .
DNA: TGTGCCAGCAGTTCCATATCTCCAGGGGGCGGCTATGGCTACACCTTC
CDR3: CASSSISPGGGYGYTF

D: .
J: TRBJ2-3
V: TRBV9
size: .
DNA: TGTGCCAGCAGCGTAAGGGGCGCGGATACGCAGTATTTT
CDR3: CASSVRGADTQYF

D: TRBD1
J: TRBJ1-2
V: TRBV11-2
size: .
DNA: TGTGCCAGCAATCAAGGGTTAGGGTTCGGACAGGGGTATGGCTACACCTTC
CDR3: CASNQGLGFGQGYGYTF

D: .
J: TRBJ2-7
V: TRBV2
size: .
DNA: TGTGCCAGCAGCCTGGCGGGACTCTTGTCCTACGAGCAGTACTTC
CDR3: CASSLAGLLSYEQYF

D: TRBD1
J: TRBJ2-2
V: TRBV7-2
size: .
DNA: TGTGCCAGCAGCACCGGGACAGGGGGCGACGGGGAGCTGTTTTTT
CDR3: CASSTGTGGDGELFF

D: TRBD2
J: TRBJ2-7
V: TRBV4-3
size: .
DNA: TGCGCCAGCAGCCAAGGGGCGCGGGGGGCCCCCTACGAGCAGTACTTC
CDR3: CASSQGARGAPYEQYF

D: TRBD1
J: TRBJ1-3
V: TRBV27
size: .
DNA: TGTGCCAGCAGTTTATACAGGGGCGGGAACACCATATATTTT
CDR3: CASSLYRGGNTIYF

D: TRBD1
J: TRBJ1-1
V: TRBV7-9
size: .
DNA: TGTGCCAGCAGCTTAGAGGGACAGGGGACTGAAGCTTTCTTT
CDR3: CASSLEGQGTEAFF

D: .
J: TRBJ1-1
V: TRBV13
size: .
DNA: TGTGCCAGCAGCTTGTACGGGGGGGGTAACACTGAAGCTTTCTTT
CDR3: CASSLYGGGNTEAFF

D: .
J: TRBJ2-2
V: TRBV27
size: .
DNA: TGTGCCAGCAGTTCCAGTGGGGAGGACCCAATCAGGGAGCTGTTTTTT
CDR3: CASSSSGEDPIRELFF

D: .
J: TRBJ1-5
V: TRBV15
size: once
DNA: TGTGCCACCAGCAGAGAAGCTTATAGCAATCAGCCCCAGCATTTT
CDR3: CATSREAYSNQPQHF

D: .
J: TRBJ1-2
V: TRBV6-5
size: .
DNA: TGTGCCAGCAGTCCAGGGGCAGCTGGCTACACCTTC
CDR3: CASSPGAAGYTF

D: .
J: TRBJ2-7
V: TRBV29-1
size: .
DNA: TGCAGCGTTGCAGGGTCTACATACGAGCAGTACTTC
CDR3: CSVAGSTYEQYF

D: TRBD1
J: TRBJ1-5
V: TRBV10-1
size: .
DNA: TGCGCCAGCAGTGATGGGACAGGGAGCAATCAGCCCCAGCATTTT
CDR3: CASSDGTGSNQPQHF

D: TRBD2
J: TRBJ2-1
V: TRBV27
size: .
DNA: TGTGCCAGCAGTTTTCTGGGCGGGAGAAATGAGCAGCTCTTC
CDR3: CASSFLGGRNEQLF

D: TRBD2
J: TRBJ2-2
V: TRBV9
size: .
DNA: TGTGCCAGCAGCGATAGCGGGAGGGCCCTCGACACCGGGGAGCTGTTTTTT
CDR3: CASSDSGRALDTGELFF

D: TRBD1
J: TRBJ1-1
V: TRBV7-3
size: .
DNA: TGTGCCAGCAGCTCCGACAGGGAGGACACTGAAGCTTTCTTT
CDR3: CASSSDREDTEAFF

D: .
J: TRBJ2-5
V: TRBV30
size: .
DNA: TGTGCCTGTCAGGTAGAGACCCAGTACTTC
CDR3: CACQVETQYF

D: .
J: TRBJ1-4
V: TRBV6-5
size: once
DNA: TGTGCCAGCAGTGAGGACAGCAACGAAAAACTGTTTTTT
CDR3: CASSEDSNEKLFF

D: TRBD1
J: TRBJ1-2
V: TRBV9
size: .
DNA: TGTGCCAGCAGCTACAGGGGGCTAAACTATGGCTACACCTTC
CDR3: CASSYRGLNYGYTF

D: .
J: TRBJ2-2
V: TRBV6-4
size: once
DNA: TGTGCCAGCAGTCCCGAATCTCTAGAGGCCGGGGAGCTGTTTTTT
CDR3: CASSPESLEAGELFF

D: .
J: TRBJ2-1
V: TRBV18
size: .
DNA: TGTGCCAGCTCACCGGGCTCCCGTGAGCAGTTCTTC
CDR3: CASSPGSREQFF

D: TRBD2
J: TRBJ2-2
V: TRBV6-5
size: .
DNA: TGTGCTTCAAAAGGACTAGGGCATACCGGGGAGCTGTTTTTT
CDR3: CASKGLGHTGELFF

D: TRBD1
J: TRBJ2-1
V: TRBV7-9
size: .
DNA: TGTGCCAGCAGGAGCACCGGGACAGGGTCGAACAATGAGCAGTTCTTC
CDR3: CASRSTGTGSNNEQFF

D: .
J: TRBJ2-1
V: TRBV30
size: .
DNA: TGTGCCTGGTCTCAGGGGTTGGCCTACAATGAGCAGTTCTTC
CDR3: CAWSQGLAYNEQFF

D: TRBD1
J: TRBJ2-1
V: TRBV7-9
size: .
DNA: TGTGCCAGCAGCCTGTCAGGGGGACAGGTCTCCTACAATGAGCAGTTCTTC
CDR3: CASSLSGGQVSYNEQFF

D: .
J: TRBJ1-1
V: TRBV30
size: .
DNA: TGTGCCTGGAGTTATACAGACAACACTGAAGCTTTCTTT
CDR3: CAWSYTDNTEAFF

D: .
J: TRBJ1-2
V: TRBV13
size: once
DNA: TGTGCCAGCAGCTTAGGCCTTGGCCTTCAGGGTGGCTACACCTTC
CDR3: CASSLGLGLQGGYTF

D: .
J: TRBJ1-1
V: TRBV30
size: .
DNA: TGTGCCTGGAGTGTGACAGGCCAGAACACTGAAGCTTTCTTT
CDR3: CAWSVTGQNTEAFF

D: .
J: TRBJ1-2
V: TRBV5-1
size: .
DNA: TGCGCCAGCAGCCCGGGACTGAACTATGGCTACACCTTC
CDR3: CASSPGLNYGYTF

D: TRBD2
J: TRBJ2-3
V: TRBV6-4
size: few
DNA: TGTGCCAGCAGTGAAAACGGCGGGGGGGCCCCAGATACGCAGTATTTT
CDR3: CASSENGGGAPDTQYF

D: .
J: TRBJ2-7
V: TRBV7-9
size: .
DNA: TGTGCCAGCAGCAAAACATCGGCAGGCTACGAGCAGTACTTC
CDR3: CASSKTSAGYEQYF

D: TRBD1
J: TRBJ2-2
V: TRBV7-3
size: once
DNA: TGTGCCAGCAGCACAGGACAGGGGTTCGGGGAGCTGTTTTTT
CDR3: CASSTGQGFGELFF

D: TRBD2
J: TRBJ2-7
V: TRBV4-2
size: .
DNA: TGTGCCAGCAGCCAGACTAGCGTAAGCTCCTACGAGCAGTACTTC
CDR3: CASSQTSVSSYEQYF

D: TRBD1
J: TRBJ2-1
V: TRBV13
size: .
DNA: TGTGCCAGCAGCCCCGGGACAGGGGACTACAATGAGCAGTTCTTC
CDR3: CASSPGTGDYNEQFF

D: .
J: TRBJ1-2
V: TRBV14
size: .
DNA: TGTGCCAGCAGCCAGCGGCAGACTGAGGACTATGGCTACACCTTC
CDR3: CASSQRQTEDYGYTF

D: TRBD1
J: TRBJ1-2
V: TRBV27
size: .
DNA: TGTGCCAGCAGTCTAGCCGGGACAGGGAATGGCTACACCTTC
CDR3: CASSLAGTGNGYTF

D: TRBD2
J: TRBJ2-7
V: TRBV11-2
size: .
DNA: TGTGCCAGCAGCTGGGGGGGGACTAGCGGGAGGCCTGAGCAGTACTTC
CDR3: CASSWGGTSGRPEQYF